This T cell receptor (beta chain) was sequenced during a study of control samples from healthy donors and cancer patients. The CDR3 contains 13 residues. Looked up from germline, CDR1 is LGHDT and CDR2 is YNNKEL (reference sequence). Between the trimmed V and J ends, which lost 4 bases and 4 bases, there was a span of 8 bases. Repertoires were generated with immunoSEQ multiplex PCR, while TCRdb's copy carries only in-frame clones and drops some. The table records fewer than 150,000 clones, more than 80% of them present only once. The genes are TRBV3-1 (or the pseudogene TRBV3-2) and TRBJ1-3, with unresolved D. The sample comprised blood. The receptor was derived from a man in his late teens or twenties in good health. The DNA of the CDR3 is TGTGCCAGCAGCCCAAGCAGGGGAAACACCATATATTTT. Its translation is CASSPSRGNTIYF.